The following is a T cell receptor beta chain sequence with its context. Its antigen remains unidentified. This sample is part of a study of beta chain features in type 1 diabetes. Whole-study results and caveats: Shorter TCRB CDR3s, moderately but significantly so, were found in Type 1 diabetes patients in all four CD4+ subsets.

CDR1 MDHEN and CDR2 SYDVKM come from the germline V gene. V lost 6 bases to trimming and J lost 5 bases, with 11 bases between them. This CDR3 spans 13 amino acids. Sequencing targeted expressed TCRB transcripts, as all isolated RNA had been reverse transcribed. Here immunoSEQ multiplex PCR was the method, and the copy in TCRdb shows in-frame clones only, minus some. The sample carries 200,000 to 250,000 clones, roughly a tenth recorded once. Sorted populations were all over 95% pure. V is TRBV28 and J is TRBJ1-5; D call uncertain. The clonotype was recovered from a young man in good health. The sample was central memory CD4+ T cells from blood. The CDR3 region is CASRWRRDQPQHF. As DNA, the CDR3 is TGTGCCAGCAGGTGGAGGAGGGATCAGCCCCAGCATTTT.